Listed here are 29 T cell receptor beta chains from one sample, sequenced in a study of shared clonotypes between healthy human individuals. The protocol was immunoSEQ multiplex PCR, while the TCRdb copy is restricted to in-frame clones and leaves out a portion. The data show about 2 million clones, with around 96% seen just once and about 1.1% held by the top ten. Naive CD8 cells lacked CD45RO, underwent positive selection for CCR7 and left out terminally differentiated effector memory CD45RA+ cells. Sequencing input: naive CD8+ T cells sorted from blood. Receptors were obtained from a man between 18 and 29 years old in good health.

The chain has TRBV2 and TRBJ2-6, with no clear D. Trimming pared 1 base from V and 3 bases from J, leaving 16 bases between. There are 18 residues in the CDR3. CDR1 is SNHLY, CDR2 FYNNEI, per germline. The CDR3 DNA sequence: TGTGCCAGCAGTGAAGTGGTTGATTTATCGATTGGGGCCAACGTCCTGACTTTC. Encoded protein: CASSEVVDLSIGANVLTF.

The chain joins TRBV7-9 to TRBJ2-7, with a tentative D call TRBD1 (5 bases). V was clipped by 0 bases and J by 5 bases, with 8 bases between them. Germline CDR1 SEHNR, CDR2 FQNEAQ (reference sequence). The CDR3 is made up of 13 amino acids. CDR3 sequence (DNA): TGTGCCAGCAGCTTAGCTGCAGGGAACGAGCAGTACTTC. This codes for CASSLAAGNEQYF.

Comments on this clone: The sample carries other DNA sequences with the same CDR3. The chain is built from TRBV6-1 and TRBJ1-1; TRBD1 matches at 11 bases. The CDR3 sequence is 15 residues long. Per the germline V gene, CDR1 is MNHNS and CDR2 is SASEGT. V lost 5 bases and J lost 0; bases outside the gene matches: 2. CDR3 sequence reads: CASSRTGGMNTEAFF. The CDR3, as DNA: TGTGCCAGCAGTAGGACAGGGGGCATGAACACTGAAGCTTTCTTT.

The rearrangement links TRBV9 to TRBJ2-2; maybe TRBD2 (6 bases). The V gene's germline CDR1 is SGDLS and CDR2 YYNGEE. CDR3 size: 17 residues. Between the trimmed V and J ends, which lost 0 bases and 8 bases, there was a span of 20 bases. The CDR3 region has the DNA TGTGCCAGCAGCGTAGCTACCGCGCGGGGATTCACTGGGGAGCTGTTTTTT. Encoded protein: CASSVATARGFTGELFF.

The chain is built from TRBV11-2 and TRBJ2-1; TRBD1 matches at 10 bases. Germline V gene data show CDR1 as SGHAT and CDR2 as FQNNGV. The length of the CDR3 is 15 residues. V lost 5 bases to trimming and J lost 3 bases; unmatched junction nucleotides: 4. This chain's CDR3 is CASSHGTGVYNEQFF. The CDR3 region has the DNA TGTGCCAGCAGCCACGGGACAGGGGTCTACAATGAGCAGTTCTTC.

About this clone: The sample has other DNA sequences that encode this CDR3 too. The chain couples TRBV30 to TRBJ2-1; maybe TRBD1 (5 bases). Trimming removed 0 bases from V and 0 bases from J, with 9 bases in between. Germline loops: CDR1 GTSNPN, CDR2 SVGIG (reference sequence). The length of the CDR3 is 15 residues. Here the CDR3 DNA reads TGTGCCTGGAGTGTAGGGGATAGCTCCTACAATGAGCAGTTCTTC. Amino acids: CAWSVGDSSYNEQFF.

As to this clone: Other DNA variants within this sample encode the same CDR3. The chain employs TRBV4-1 and TRBJ2-5, with D hard to call. V lost 2 bases and J lost 1, with 5 bases in between. Germline lookup yields CDR1 MGHRA and CDR2 YSYEKL. The CDR3 spans 13 residues. The CDR3 DNA is TGCGCCAGCAGCCAAAGGGTCCAAGAGACCCAGTACTTC. Translated: CASSQRVQETQYF.

With regard to this clone: Other DNA sequences in this specimen translate into the identical CDR3. The rearrangement uses TRBV9 and TRBJ1-2; 8 nucleotides line up with TRBD1. Germline CDR1 SGDLS, CDR2 YYNGEE. After removal of 0 bases from V and 4 bases from J, the junction contained 2 bases not matched to a gene. This CDR3 spans 14 amino acids. For the CDR3, the DNA is TGTGCCAGCAGCGTAGCAGGGGGCGCCTATGGCTACACCTTC. This sequence encodes CASSVAGGAYGYTF.

The chain uses TRBV13 and TRBJ2-2; a possible D gene is TRBD1 (5 bases). The germline V gene encodes CDR1 PRHDT and CDR2 FYEKMQ (reference sequence). V was cut by 6 bases and J by 7 bases, with 15 bases left in between. CDR3 size: 14 residues. Here the CDR3 DNA reads TGTGCCAGCAGAGAAGGATTAAGGGGCGGGGAGCTGTTTTTT. Translated, it gives CASREGLRGGELFF.

The chain recombines TRBV6-5 with TRBJ2-7; D might be TRBD2 (6 bases). The CDR3 has 15 amino acids. Looked up from germline, CDR1 is MNHEY and CDR2 is SVGAGI. V lost 6 bases to trimming and J lost 0 bases, with 15 bases between them. In DNA form, the CDR3 reads TGTGCCAGCAGGCCATCGGCTAGCGCCTCCTACGAGCAGTACTTC. Translating it yields CASRPSASASYEQYF.

The chain employs TRBV11-2 and TRBJ2-7, with D perhaps TRBD1 (7 bases). Germline lookup yields CDR1 SGHAT and CDR2 FQNNGV. This CDR3 contains 16 residues. Trimming removed 8 bases from V and 0 bases from J, with 20 bases in between. This CDR3 reads CASVAPPGGSSYEQYF. CDR3 in DNA: TGTGCCAGCGTAGCACCCCCAGGGGGGAGCTCCTACGAGCAGTACTTC. The whole variable domain, remainder taken from reference TRBV11-2 and TRBJ2-7, is EAGVAQSPRYKIIEKRQSVAFWCNPISGHATLYWYQQILGQGPKLLIQFQNNGVVDDSQLPKDRFSAERLKGVDSTLKIQPAKLEDSAVYLCASVAPPGGSSYEQYFGPGTRLTVT.

The chain has TRBV23-1 and TRBJ1-3, with TRBD1 as a possible D gene (6 bases). TRBV23-1 is annotated as an ORF whose role is uncertain. CDR3 size: 15 residues. Between the trimmed V and J ends, which lost 9 bases and 0 bases, there was a span of 15 bases. CDR3 sequence: CASRQEGSSGNTIYF. The CDR3 DNA follows: TGCGCCAGTCGACAGGAGGGAAGCTCTGGAAACACCATATATTTT.

The chain recombines TRBV29-1 with TRBJ1-2; possibly TRBD1 for D (5 bases). Germline V lookup: CDR1 SQVTM, CDR2 ANQGSEA. V was clipped by 3 bases and J by 7 bases, with 9 bases between them. The CDR3 length is 11 residues. CDR3 sequence (DNA): TGCAGCGTTGATGGGGGATCTGGCTACACCTTC. Translated, it gives CSVDGGSGYTF.

This rearrangement joins TRBV7-9 to TRBJ1-1; 11 bases agree with TRBD1. Germline CDR1 is SEHNR and CDR2 is FQNEAQ (reference sequence). The CDR3 has 16 residues. V lost 4 bases, J lost 0 bases, and 4 bases stayed unmatched. This CDR3 is CASSYGQGAMNTEAFF. In nucleotides, the CDR3 is TGTGCCAGCAGCTATGGACAGGGGGCCATGAACACTGAAGCTTTCTTT.

The table lists this clone with a count of one. The CDR3 DNA is TGTGCCAGCTCGATCGGGGGGGCCCAAGAGACCCAGTACTTC. Amino acids: CASSIGGAQETQYF. The gene calls are TRBV6-5 and TRBJ2-5; 8 bases are shared with TRBD2. V shed 8 bases and J 1 base; nucleotides not matched to a gene: 6. The CDR3 runs to 14 residues. Germline V gene sequence: CDR1 MNHEY, CDR2 SVGAGI.

J is TRBJ2-7 and V is TRBV5-1; TRBD2 aligns across 13 bases. The CDR3 runs 16 residues. The ends lost 0 bases at V and 4 bases at J; junction bases unmatched: 4. CDR1 is SGHRS, CDR2 YFSETQ, per germline. The CDR3 is CASSLVGLAGTYEQYF. CDR3 sequence (DNA): TGCGCCAGCAGCTTGGTGGGACTAGCGGGAACTTACGAGCAGTACTTC.

This sequence joins TRBV27 and TRBJ2-7; D may match TRBD1 or TRBD2 (5 bases each). This CDR3 contains 16 residues. Germline assignment: CDR1 MNHEY and CDR2 SMNVEV (reference sequence). V dropped 0 bases and J dropped 6 bases, with 18 bases sitting between them. The CDR3 spells CASSLSPGTSFAEQYF. CDR3 DNA sequence: TGTGCCAGCAGTTTATCCCCCGGGACCTCGTTCGCCGAGCAGTACTTC.

The chain couples TRBV19 to TRBJ1-6; 8 positions agree with TRBD1. The CDR3 consists of 13 residues. The germline V gene encodes CDR1 LNHDA and CDR2 SQIVND (reference sequence). Trimming at V came to 5 bases and at J to 14 bases, leaving 8 bases not matched to a gene. The CDR3 nucleotides read TGTGCCAGTAGTGGGGACAGGAGGGTCACCCTCCACTTT. It encodes CASSGDRRVTLHF.

V usage is TRBV4-1 and J usage is TRBJ2-1; TRBD2 matches at 10 bases. In germline, CDR1 is MGHRA, CDR2 YSYEKL. CDR3 length: 16 residues. With 0 bases clipped from V and 8 bases from J, the junction kept 7 bases outside the gene matches. The CDR3 DNA is TGCGCCAGCAGCCAAGATAAAGCGGGAGGGCCAGATGAGCAGTTCTTC. This sequence encodes CASSQDKAGGPDEQFF.

A single count supports this clone. V and J are TRBV4-3 and TRBJ2-7; D uncertain. The CDR3 length is 16 residues. Trimming removed 0 bases from V and 2 bases from J, with 14 bases in between. The germline V gene has CDR1 LGHNA and CDR2 YSLEER. The CDR3 DNA is TGCGCCAGCAGCCAAGATATTTCTAGTGAGACCTACGAGCAGTACTTC. Translation: CASSQDISSETYEQYF.

This chain links TRBV29-1 with TRBJ2-5, with 7 bases identical to TRBD2. The germline V gene encodes CDR1 SQVTM and CDR2 ANQGSEA. The CDR3 runs 16 residues. V gave up 1 base and J gave up 7 bases; unmatched junction bases: 15. The CDR3 is CSVEGSFATWEGTQYF. The CDR3 DNA reads TGCAGCGTTGAAGGCAGTTTCGCAACGTGGGAGGGGACCCAGTACTTC. Full variable domain (remainder filled in from reference TRBV29-1 and TRBJ2-5): SAVISQKPSRDICQRGTSLTIQCQVDSQVTMMFWYRQQPGQSLTLIATANQGSEATYESGFVIDKFPISRPNLTFSTLTVSNMSPEDSSIYLCSVEGSFATWEGTQYFGPGTRLLVL.

About this clone itself: The identical CDR3 is also encoded by other nucleotide sequences in the sample. The chain recombines TRBV7-9 with TRBJ2-1; TRBD1 matches at 8 bases. Germline CDR1 reads SEHNR; CDR2 reads FQNEAQ (reference sequence). V lost 1 base to trimming and J lost 2 bases; unmatched junction nucleotides: 1. This CDR3 has 15 amino acids. CDR3 nucleotide sequence: TGTGCCAGCAGCTTAGGACAGGGGACCTACAATGAGCAGTTCTTC. Its translation is CASSLGQGTYNEQFF. Combining the CDR3 with reference TRBV7-9 and TRBJ2-1 gives the whole variable domain DTGVSQNPRHKITKRGQNVTFRCDPISEHNRLYWYRQTLGQGPEFLTYFQNEAQLEKSRLLSDRFSAERPKGSFSTLEIQRTEQGDSAMYLCASSLGQGTYNEQFFGPGTRLTVL.

The chain has TRBV27 and TRBJ1-2; no clear D. The V end lost 4 bases, the J end lost 3 bases, and 12 bases lay between the germline ends. The CDR3 covers 14 residues. Per the germline V gene, CDR1 is MNHEY and CDR2 is SMNVEV (reference sequence). This CDR3 is CASSWSPADYGYTF. CDR3 bases: TGTGCCAGCAGTTGGTCCCCCGCGGACTATGGCTACACCTTC.

The rearrangement links TRBV2 to TRBJ2-5; D is possibly TRBD1 (7 bases). The germline V and J ends were trimmed by 3 bases and 4 bases, with 12 bases remaining between them. This CDR3 is 14 amino acids long. Germline V gene sequence: CDR1 SNHLY, CDR2 FYNNEI. The CDR3 spells CASSDWQGGETQYF. In DNA, the CDR3 is TGTGCCAGCAGTGATTGGCAGGGGGGAGAGACCCAGTACTTC.

CDR3 residues: CASSQDQWVNTGELFF. For the CDR3, the DNA is TGCGCCAGCAGCCAAGATCAGTGGGTGAACACCGGGGAGCTGTTTTTT. The gene calls are TRBV4-1 and TRBJ2-2; D remains ambiguous. Germline V CDR1 and CDR2: MGHRA, YSYEKL. The V gene lost 0 bases and the J gene lost 1 base, with 9 bases spanning the gap. CDR3 length equals 16 residues.

CDR3 in amino acids: CASRLSSDGELFF. The CDR3 DNA reads TGTGCCAGCCGGTTAAGCAGCGACGGGGAGCTGTTTTTT. This chain joins TRBV7-9 and TRBJ2-2; D ambiguous. In germline, CDR1 is SEHNR, CDR2 FQNEAQ (reference sequence). V lost 8 bases and J 7 bases, leaving 14 bases between the germline ends. The CDR3 runs to 13 residues.

The chain is built from TRBV30 and TRBJ1-3, with D perhaps TRBD1 (6 bases). Trimming left V 0 bases short and J 8 bases short, with 14 bases between. Germline CDR1 reads GTSNPN; CDR2 reads SVGIG (reference sequence). The CDR3 totals 14 residues. CDR3 region: CAWSVWGREDTIYF. Here the CDR3 DNA reads TGTGCCTGGAGTGTCTGGGGGCGCGAAGACACCATATATTTT.

The CDR3, as DNA: TGTGCCAGCAGCCTTAGTCCCACAGATACGCAGTATTTT. This translates into CASSLSPTDTQYF. J is TRBJ2-3 and V is TRBV6-5; D is unclear. The V end was cut by 6 bases, the J end by 2 bases, with 9 bases between. Germline assignment: CDR1 MNHEY and CDR2 SVGAGI. The CDR3 runs to 13 residues.

The chain carries TRBV27 and TRBJ1-2; possibly TRBD1 for D (6 bases). Germline CDR1 is MNHEY and CDR2 is SMNVEV (reference sequence). Trimming took off 5 bases at V and 6 bases at J, with 13 bases between the two ends. The CDR3 runs to 13 residues. CDR3 protein: CASSLTGMDGYTF. CDR3 in DNA: TGTGCCAGCAGTCTCACAGGGATGGATGGCTACACCTTC.